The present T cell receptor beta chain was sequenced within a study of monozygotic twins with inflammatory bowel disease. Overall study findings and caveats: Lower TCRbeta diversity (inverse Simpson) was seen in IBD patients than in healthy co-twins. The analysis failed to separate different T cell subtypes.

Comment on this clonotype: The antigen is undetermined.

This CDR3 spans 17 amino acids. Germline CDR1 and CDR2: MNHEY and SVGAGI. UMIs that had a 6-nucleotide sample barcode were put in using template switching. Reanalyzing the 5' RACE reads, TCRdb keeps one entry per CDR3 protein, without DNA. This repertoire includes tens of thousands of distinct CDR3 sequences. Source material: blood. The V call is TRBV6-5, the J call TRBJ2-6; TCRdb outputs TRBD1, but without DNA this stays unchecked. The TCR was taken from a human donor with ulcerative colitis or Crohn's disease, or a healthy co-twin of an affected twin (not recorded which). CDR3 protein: CASSYGGWGSGANVLTF.